The rows below give T cell receptor beta chains drawn from one sample of a study of blood T cell repertoires in COVID-19. Measured with immunoSEQ multiplex PCR; TCRdb has only the in-frame clones, and not every one. The sample includes 120,000 or so clones, more than 70% of them seen just once. Input material: peripheral blood. The receptors stem from a woman aged 45-65 years with acute or convalescent COVID-19. Both conserved end residues are part of each CDR3. Fields, in order: J gene, clone size, V gene, D gene, CDR3 DNA, CDR3 protein. The D gene is left open where the match is weak. The size of a clone is reported for some rows only, either as once, few or many, or as a class for expanded clones.

J: TRBJ1-1
size: -
V: TRBV7-2
D: -
DNA: TGTGCCAGCAGCCAAGGTCCAGGGGCGGTTGAAGCTTTCTTT
CDR3: CASSQGPGAVEAFF

J: TRBJ1-4
size: -
V: TRBV3-1/TRBV3-2
D: -
DNA: TGTGCCAGCAGCCATATAGCGGCCCAGAATGAAAAACTGTTTTTT
CDR3: CASSHIAAQNEKLFF

J: TRBJ2-7
size: -
V: TRBV5-6
D: -
DNA: TGTGCCAGCAGCTCCTATAGCGGAATTACGGGCTACGAGCAGTACTTC
CDR3: CASSSYSGITGYEQYF

J: TRBJ2-1
size: -
V: TRBV6-1
D: TRBD2
DNA: TGTGCCAGCAGTGAGGGACTAGGCTCCTACAATGAGCAGTTCTTC
CDR3: CASSEGLGSYNEQFF

J: TRBJ2-5
size: -
V: TRBV9
D: TRBD2
DNA: TGTGCCAGCAGCCCATGGGAGGGAGAAGAGACCCAGTACTTC
CDR3: CASSPWEGEETQYF

J: TRBJ1-2
size: -
V: TRBV28
D: TRBD1
DNA: TGTGCCCTGATGGACCCCGGGACAGCTAACTATGGCTACACCTTC
CDR3: CALMDPGTANYGYTF

J: TRBJ2-7
size: -
V: TRBV18
D: TRBD1
DNA: TGTGCCAGCTCTCGCGGACAGGAAGGGGTCGAGCAGTACTTC
CDR3: CASSRGQEGVEQYF

J: TRBJ2-1
size: once
V: TRBV18
D: TRBD2
DNA: TGTGCCAGCTCACCACCTAGCGGGAGCAATGAGCAGTTCTTC
CDR3: CASSPPSGSNEQFF

J: TRBJ2-3
size: -
V: TRBV24-1
D: -
DNA: TGTGCCACCAGTGATTTGGGCGCGGACAACACAGATACGCAGTATTTT
CDR3: CATSDLGADNTDTQYF

J: TRBJ1-5
size: -
V: TRBV6-5
D: TRBD1
DNA: TGTGCCAGCAGCCGGACAGGGGTCAATCAGCCCCAGCATTTT
CDR3: CASSRTGVNQPQHF

J: TRBJ2-4
size: -
V: TRBV28
D: -
DNA: TGTGCCAGCAGTTTACCTCAAGGGGGAAACATTCAGTACTTC
CDR3: CASSLPQGGNIQYF

J: TRBJ2-5
size: -
V: TRBV7-9
D: -
DNA: TGTGCCAGCAGCAAAAGAGGGTATCCTAACGTCCGGGAGACCCAGTACTTC
CDR3: CASSKRGYPNVRETQYF

J: TRBJ2-5
size: -
V: TRBV6-5
D: -
DNA: TGTGCCAGCAAAGCCTCGGGAGAGACCCAGTACTTC
CDR3: CASKASGETQYF

J: TRBJ2-1
size: -
V: TRBV29-1
D: TRBD2
DNA: TGCAGCGTCATAGGCAAGCGGGGATACAATGAGCAGTTCTTC
CDR3: CSVIGKRGYNEQFF

J: TRBJ1-2
size: -
V: TRBV5-6
D: -
DNA: TGTGCCAGCAGCTTGCCTCTTCCTTATGGCTACACCTTC
CDR3: CASSLPLPYGYTF